Listed below are T cell receptor beta chains from one sample, sequenced in a study of CD8 T cells in Susac syndrome. TCRdb recomputed calls from the immunoSEQ multiplex PCR reads with MiXCR, one row per CDR3 protein. The sample holds approximately 160,000 distinct CDR3 sequences; 92% are singletons and the top ten take approximately 0.073%. The sample taken for sequencing was CD4+ T cells from PBMCs. All receptors derive from a human donor in good health. Both conserved end residues are part of each CDR3.

j_call v_call cdr3_aa
TRBJ2-1 TRBV7-2 CASSLEPFSYNEQFF
TRBJ2-3 TRBV7-3 CASSINRGDTQYF
TRBJ1-1 TRBV10-3 CAISDQNTEAFF
TRBJ2-3 TRBV6-5 CASSYPKGDTQYF
TRBJ2-1 TRBV3-1 CASSLRGEAEQFF
TRBJ2-5 TRBV6-5 CASSYAGETQYF
TRBJ2-2 TRBV5-1 CASSLGVSNTGELFF
TRBJ2-7 TRBV18 CASSPTGSSYEQYF
TRBJ1-3 TRBV20-1 CSLTLGNTIYF
TRBJ2-7 TRBV20-1 CSARDPPRRGRSYEQYF
TRBJ2-1 TRBV20-1 CSALSPGTGGNEQFF
TRBJ2-7 TRBV29-1 CSVDLAGGGLEQYF
TRBJ1-2 TRBV6-2/TRBV6-3 CASSRAYLLPYGYTF
TRBJ1-1 TRBV23-1 CASSPGQSASTEAFF
TRBJ1-2 TRBV20-1 CSVPTGGVYGYTF
TRBJ2-5 TRBV6-5 CASSFTGTGDRGRKTQYF
TRBJ1-2 TRBV6-2/TRBV6-3 CASSYDSFNYGYTF
TRBJ2-7 TRBV20-1 CSAQDRLVRDEQYF